Presented here are 2 T cell receptor beta chains from one specimen sequenced in a study of OX40 agonist ivuxolimab in advanced cancers. This table comes from immunoSEQ multiplex PCR, and its TCRdb copy is limited to in-frame clones, with some not included. The sample holds fewer than 100,000 clones, about 88% seen once. The material sequenced was CD4+ or CD8+ T cells sorted from blood, taken in a trial of the OX40 agonist ivuxolimab. These receptors originate from an adult with an advanced solid tumor such as melanoma, head and neck, liver or kidney cancer.

The rearrangement joins TRBV4-3 to TRBJ2-3; D may be TRBD2 (6 bases). Germline V gene lookup returns CDR1 LGHNA and CDR2 YSLEER. The CDR3 consists of 16 residues. Deletions cut 6 bases from V and 4 bases from J, with 20 bases between. CDR3 sequence reads: CASSPLPPGSADTQYF. The DNA for the CDR3 is TGCGCCAGCAGTCCTTTGCCGCCCGGGAGCGCAGATACGCAGTATTTT.

The chain recombines TRBV7-9 with TRBJ1-4, with 8 bases aligning to TRBD1. Per the germline V gene, CDR1 is SEHNR and CDR2 is FQNEAQ (reference sequence). The ends lost 3 bases at V and 2 bases at J; junction bases unmatched: 11. The CDR3 is 18 residues long. The CDR3 here is CASSFTGTGMITNEKLFF. The CDR3 DNA reads as TGTGCCAGCAGCTTCACCGGGACAGGCATGATCACTAATGAAAAACTGTTTTTT.